This T cell receptor beta chain was sequenced during a study of cytotoxic CD8 clonotypes in ibrutinib-treated CLL. Findings and limits, study-wide: Under therapy, public clonotypes either contracted or stayed stable, and they were uncommon.

The CDR3 runs to 16 residues. Trimming left V 1 base short and J 3 bases short, with 14 bases between. Germline assignment: CDR1 MGHRA and CDR2 YSYEKL. This table comes from immunoSEQ multiplex PCR, and its TCRdb copy is limited to in-frame clones, with some not included. The sample carries some 140,000 clones, 79% recorded once. Concerning this clone itself: What it binds is not known.

This sequence originates from a human donor with chronic lymphocytic leukemia. This specimen was PBMCs, taken after 12 months of ibrutinib treatment. The chain joins TRBV4-1 to TRBJ2-3; D unclear. The CDR3 sequence: CASSQVDMGITDTQYF. As DNA, the CDR3 is TGCGCCAGCAGCCAAGTAGATATGGGGATTACAGATACGCAGTATTTT.